These T cell receptor beta chains were read from a single sample in a study of follicular helper T cells after annual influenza vaccination. Sequencing was performed with immunoSEQ multiplex PCR; in TCRdb, only in-frame clones are kept and a portion is missing. Of approximately 9,600 clones listed, approximately 83% are singletons. The sequencing used CXCR5- memory CD4+ T cells sorted from blood, collected 7 days after influenza vaccination. The receptors stem from an adult who received the influenza vaccine. CDR3s include the opening cysteine and the closing phenylalanine or tryptophan. A D gene is named only where the DNA matches it firmly. Clone size appears in some rows only: once, few, many, or a class for an expanded clone.

TRBJ2-7 . TRBD1 TRBV5-1 TGCGCCAGCAGCTTGGGACAGGGTGGGAATGAGCAGTACTTC CASSLGQGGNEQYF
TRBJ1-2 . . TRBV30 TGTGCCTGGAACCTCGGGCCAGGGAATGGCTACACCTTC CAWNLGPGNGYTF
TRBJ2-2 . TRBD1 TRBV2 TGTGCCAGCAGTCCCAGGGGGATCGCCGGGGAGCTGTTTTTT CASSPRGIAGELFF
TRBJ2-7 once . TRBV28 TGTGCCAGCAGTGCCAGGGACTTTCTAAGGGCGGCCGAGCAGTACTTC CASSARDFLRAAEQYF
TRBJ2-5 . . TRBV9 TGTGCCAGCAGCGCCGGCCTGTACCAAGAGACCCAGTACTTC CASSAGLYQETQYF
TRBJ2-1 . . TRBV9 TGTGCCAGCAGTCGAACCGGGACCCCTCGCCCCGATGAGCAGTTCTTC CASSRTGTPRPDEQFF
TRBJ2-7 . . TRBV10-3 TGTGCCATCAGTGACCCAGACGAGCAGTACTTC CAISDPDEQYF
TRBJ1-5 once . TRBV5-8 TGTGCCAGCAGCCAGTCCTGGGTCCAGCCCCAGCATTTT CASSQSWVQPQHF
TRBJ2-2 . . TRBV10-1 TGCGCCAGCAGTGACCCGCCGGGGGAGCTGTTTTTT CASSDPPGELFF
TRBJ1-5 . . TRBV28 TGTGCCAGCAGTTTAACAGGGAGCTATAGCAATCAGCCCCAGCATTTT CASSLTGSYSNQPQHF
TRBJ2-1 . TRBD2 TRBV27 TGTGCCAGCAGTTTATTGGTAGGGACTAGCGGGCTAAATGAGCAGTTCTTC CASSLLVGTSGLNEQFF
TRBJ2-2 . . TRBV7-2 TGTGCCAGCAGCTTAATATTCGGGGCGGGCACCGGGGAGCTGTTTTTT CASSLIFGAGTGELFF
TRBJ1-1 . TRBD1 TRBV30 TGTGCCTGGAGCCCGACAGGGGTCTTAGGGGAAGCTTTCTTT CAWSPTGVLGEAFF
TRBJ2-7 . . TRBV5-4 TGTGCCAGCAGCCTCCCGGGCCTGCAGGTGGGCGAGCAGTACTTC CASSLPGLQVGEQYF
TRBJ2-5 . . TRBV7-8 TGTGCCAGCAGCGGGTGGGACACGGGTCGACAGGTCACCCAGTACTTC CASSGWDTGRQVTQYF
TRBJ2-3 . . TRBV6-5 TGTGCCAGCAGCTACGTCCCAAGGGATACGCAGTATTTT CASSYVPRDTQYF
TRBJ2-1 . . TRBV4-3 TGCGCCAGCAGCCGACTGCGGGGCGCGGGTTACAATGAGCAGTTCTTC CASSRLRGAGYNEQFF
TRBJ2-6 . . TRBV27 TGTGCCAGCAGCCTAGACGCTGGGGCCAACGTCCTGACTTTC CASSLDAGANVLTF
TRBJ2-2 . TRBD2 TRBV27 TGTGCCAGCAGGAGTAGCGGGGGCTACGGGGAGCTGTTTTTT CASRSSGGYGELFF
TRBJ2-2 . . TRBV19 TGTGCCAGTACACCGGGACACACGAACACCGGGGAGCTGTTTTTT CASTPGHTNTGELFF
TRBJ2-1 few . TRBV2 TGTGCCAGCAGTGGGGGCCCCGAGCAGTTCTTC CASSGGPEQFF
TRBJ1-2 . . TRBV28 TGTGCCAGCGGAGGGCATAACTATGGCTACACCTTC CASGGHNYGYTF
TRBJ2-3 . . TRBV2 TGTGCCAGCAGTGAATCTCGCGTCGATACGCAGTATTTT CASSESRVDTQYF
TRBJ2-3 . . TRBV6-1 TGTGCCAGCAGTCATCTGAGAGATACGCAGTATTTT CASSHLRDTQYF
TRBJ2-5 . . TRBV7-2 TGTGCCAGCAGCTCGTGGGGGGCGGGAGAGACCCAGTACTTC CASSSWGAGETQYF